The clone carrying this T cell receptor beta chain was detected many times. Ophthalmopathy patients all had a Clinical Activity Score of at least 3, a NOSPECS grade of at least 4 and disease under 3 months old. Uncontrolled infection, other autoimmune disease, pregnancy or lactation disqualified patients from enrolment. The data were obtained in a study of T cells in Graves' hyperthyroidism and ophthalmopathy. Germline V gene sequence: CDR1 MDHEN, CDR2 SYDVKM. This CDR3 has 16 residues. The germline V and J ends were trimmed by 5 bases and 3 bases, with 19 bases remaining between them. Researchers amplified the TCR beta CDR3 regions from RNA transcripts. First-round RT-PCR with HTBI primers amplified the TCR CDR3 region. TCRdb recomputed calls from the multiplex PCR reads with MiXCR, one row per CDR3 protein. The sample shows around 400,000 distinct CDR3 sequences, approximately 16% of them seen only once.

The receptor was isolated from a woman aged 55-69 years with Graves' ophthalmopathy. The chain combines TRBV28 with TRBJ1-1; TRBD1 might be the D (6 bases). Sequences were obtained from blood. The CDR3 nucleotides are TGTGCCAGCAGTGCCAAGTGGGGGGCAGGAGACACTGAAGCTTTCTTT. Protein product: CASSAKWGAGDTEAFF.